The 29 T cell receptor beta chains below come from one sample, sequenced in a study of shared clonotypes between healthy human individuals. Here immunoSEQ multiplex PCR was the method, and the copy in TCRdb shows in-frame clones only, minus some. Seen here are around 2.5 million clones, approximately 93% observed once, and the top ten hold 0.36%. The specimen sequenced was naive CD4+ T cells from PBMCs. The subset is: CD45RA+ positively selected. These receptors were obtained from a man aged 18 to 30 in good health. Some clones in this sample may be carry-over from other donors' samples.

The V gene is TRBV4-1, the J gene TRBJ2-1; 12 positions match TRBD2. The CDR3 length is 16 residues. Looked up from germline, CDR1 is MGHRA and CDR2 is YSYEKL. J gave up 4 bases and V 7 bases, and 8 bases lay outside the gene matches. CDR3 sequence (DNA): TGCGCCAGCACCCTAGCGGGAGGGCCTACTTACAATGAGCAGTTCTTC. Its protein product is CASTLAGGPTYNEQFF.

This clone was counted only a few times. The chain uses TRBV4-1 and TRBJ1-5; D is uncertain. The V gene lost 4 bases and the J gene lost 4 bases, with 11 bases spanning the gap. The CDR3 runs to 14 residues. Germline-derived CDR1 and CDR2 are MGHRA and YSYEKL. The chain's CDR3 is CASSRLFGNQPQHF. CDR3 sequence (DNA): TGCGCCAGCAGCCGTCTCTTCGGTAATCAGCCCCAGCATTTT.

This clone was seen only once. The chain is built from TRBV2 and TRBJ2-7; 8 nucleotides line up with TRBD1. The CDR3 is 12 amino acids. Germline loops: CDR1 SNHLY, CDR2 FYNNEI. J was trimmed by 3 bases and V by 6 bases; bases with no gene match: 1. For the CDR3, the DNA is TGTGCCAGCAGGGACAGGGTCTACGAGCAGTACTTC. Its translation: CASRDRVYEQYF.

This chain links TRBV28 with TRBJ2-5; D remains ambiguous. The CDR3 consists of 14 residues. The V gene lost 3 bases and the J gene lost 4 bases, with 12 bases spanning the gap. Germline V gives CDR1 MDHEN, CDR2 SYDVKM. The CDR3 DNA sequence: TGTGCCAGCAGTTTTCTGGGTACCGTAGAGACCCAGTACTTC. This translates into CASSFLGTVETQYF.

A word on this clone: This sample also contains other DNA sequences that code for the same CDR3. This rearrangement joins TRBV2 to TRBJ2-7; unclear D gene. This CDR3 comprises 11 residues. Between the trimmed V and J ends, which lost 5 bases and 3 bases, there was a span of 5 bases. Germline CDR1 is SNHLY and CDR2 is FYNNEI. The chain's CDR3 is CASSPNYEQYF. The CDR3 region has the DNA TGTGCCAGCAGTCCGAACTACGAGCAGTACTTC.

The genes are TRBV9 and TRBJ2-5; weak D call: TRBD1 (5 bases). This CDR3 contains 14 residues. Between the trimmed V and J ends, which lost 4 bases and 5 bases, there was a span of 15 bases. Germline CDR1 SGDLS, CDR2 YYNGEE. The CDR3 DNA reads as TGTGCCAGCAGCTACAGGCAGGGTGCTGAGACCCAGTACTTC. Amino acid sequence: CASSYRQGAETQYF.

The V gene is TRBV25-1, the J gene TRBJ1-4; D is unresolved. Trimming stripped 2 bases from V and 3 bases from J, with 13 bases between. The CDR3 length is 16 residues. CDR1 and CDR2 (germline): MGHDK, SYGVNS. The CDR3 DNA sequence: TGTGCCAGCAGTGAACTCCCGGGCCTTTCTAATGAAAAACTGTTTTTT. Residues: CASSELPGLSNEKLFF.

The V and J genes are TRBV5-1 and TRBJ1-5, with D perhaps TRBD1 (5 bases). This CDR3 region has 15 residues. Germline CDR1 SGHRS, CDR2 YFSETQ. The V gene lost 4 bases and the J gene lost 1 base, with 12 bases spanning the gap. The CDR3, as DNA: TGCGCCAGCAGCATCGGGACGTCAAGCAATCAGCCCCAGCATTTT. Its protein is CASSIGTSSNQPQHF.

The V and J genes are TRBV9 and TRBJ2-3; 7 bases agree with TRBD1. V gave up 4 bases and J gave up 3 bases; unmatched junction bases: 8. This CDR3 is built from 15 residues. The germline V gene has CDR1 SGDLS and CDR2 YYNGEE. CDR3 amino acids: CASSPLDRLTDTQYF. The CDR3 bases are TGTGCCAGCAGCCCACTGGACAGGTTAACAGATACGCAGTATTTT.

The sample holds one count of this clone. The genes are TRBV4-1 and TRBJ2-1, with TRBD2 matching over 11 bases. CDR3 size: 17 residues. The germline V gene encodes CDR1 MGHRA and CDR2 YSYEKL. After removal of 1 base from V and 7 bases from J, the junction contained 9 bases not matched to a gene. The CDR3 nucleotides read TGCGCCAGCAGCCAAGTTGGGCGTAGCGGGAGGGCGAATGAGCAGTTCTTC. Its translation is CASSQVGRSGRANEQFF.

This clone showed up just once. The chain couples TRBV5-1 to TRBJ2-1, with D perhaps TRBD1 or TRBD2 (6 bases each). Germline loops: CDR1 SGHRS, CDR2 YFSETQ. The CDR3 has 15 amino acids. With 3 bases removed from V and 5 bases from J, the gap between germline ends came to 15 bases. The DNA for the CDR3 is TGCGCCAGCAGCTCAGGAGGGGGGCGTAACAATGAGCAGTTCTTC. This translates into CASSSGGGRNNEQFF.

The rearrangement joins TRBV6-6 to TRBJ1-4, with TRBD1 matching over 9 bases. Germline CDR1 is MNHNY and CDR2 is SVGAGI (reference sequence). The CDR3 is 16 residues long. V lost 6 bases and J lost 6; bases outside the gene matches: 11. The CDR3 bases are TGTGCCAGCAGACGGAACCCGGGACAGGGCGATGAAAAACTGTTTTTT. Translating gives CASRRNPGQGDEKLFF.

Only one count was recorded for this clone. The V gene is TRBV6-5, the J gene TRBJ1-2, with TRBD1 matching 10 bases. Looked up from germline, CDR1 is MNHEY and CDR2 is SVGAGI. V dropped 5 bases and J dropped 7; count of bases not matched to a gene: 1. The CDR3 has 12 residues. The chain's CDR3 is CASSRTGGGYTF. Here the CDR3 DNA reads TGTGCCAGCAGTCGGACAGGGGGTGGCTACACCTTC.

V usage is TRBV7-2 and J usage is TRBJ1-4; D remains ambiguous. The germline CDR1 and CDR2 sequences are SGHTA and FQGNSA. With 0 bases removed from V and 8 bases from J, the gap between germline ends came to 10 bases. CDR3 size: 14 residues. The CDR3 sequence: CASSLAFGREKLFF. The CDR3 DNA reads TGTGCCAGCAGCTTAGCGTTCGGTCGGGAAAAACTGTTTTTT.

The rearrangement links TRBV27 to TRBJ2-1, with D perhaps TRBD1 (5 bases). CDR3 length: 14 amino acids. V was pared by 11 bases and J by 4 bases, with 18 bases between. Germline assignment: CDR1 MNHEY and CDR2 SMNVEV (reference sequence). CDR3 loop: CAFPTQGDYNEQFF. The CDR3 DNA follows: TGTGCCTTCCCCACTCAAGGGGATTACAATGAGCAGTTCTTC.

The chain employs TRBV4-3 and TRBJ1-2; the D is unclear. V lost 3 bases and J lost 7, with 9 bases in between. The length of the CDR3 is 12 residues. From germline, CDR1 is LGHNA and CDR2 YSLEER. The CDR3 loop reads CASSHGQLGYTF. CDR3 nucleotide sequence: TGCGCCAGCAGCCACGGTCAACTTGGCTACACCTTC.

In regard to this clone: At the DNA level, this CDR3 is encoded by other sequences in the same sample as well. The rearrangement joins TRBV28 to TRBJ2-5; 7 bases are a match to TRBD1. This CDR3 comprises 14 residues. Per the germline V gene, CDR1 is MDHEN and CDR2 is SYDVKM. Trimming took 2 bases from V and 5 from J; bases not matched to a gene: 5. CDR3 sequence reads: CASSLRQGSETQYF. CDR3 nucleotides: TGTGCCAGCAGTTTAAGACAGGGAAGCGAGACCCAGTACTTC.

This chain joins TRBV11-3 and TRBJ2-7, with D maybe TRBD2 (5 bases). Between the trimmed V and J ends, which lost 5 bases and 0 bases, there was a span of 8 bases. CDR1 is SGHNT, CDR2 YENEEA, per germline. This CDR3 is built from 13 residues. The chain's CDR3 is CASSRGSSYEQYF. CDR3 DNA: TGTGCCAGCAGCCGGGGTAGCTCCTACGAGCAGTACTTC.

The chain recombines TRBV5-1 with TRBJ2-7; TRBD2 matches at 10 bases. CDR3 length: 16 amino acids. Germline assignment: CDR1 SGHRS and CDR2 YFSETQ. V gave up 0 bases and J gave up 3 bases; unmatched junction bases: 6. CDR3 protein: CASSLAASGSIYEQYF. The CDR3 coding sequence is TGCGCCAGCAGCTTGGCGGCTAGCGGGAGTATCTACGAGCAGTACTTC.

This sequence joins TRBV19 and TRBJ1-4; D perhaps matches TRBD1 (5 bases). V lost 7 bases and J lost 4, with 10 bases in between. This CDR3 spans 13 amino acids. Germline assignment: CDR1 LNHDA and CDR2 SQIVND (reference sequence). The CDR3 bases are TGTGCCAGTATGGGGACCAATAATGAAAAACTGTTTTTT. It codes for CASMGTNNEKLFF.

The rearrangement uses TRBV7-9 and TRBJ2-7; TRBD1 agrees at 7 bases. Germline V lookup: CDR1 SEHNR, CDR2 FQNEAQ (reference sequence). The V gene end was trimmed by 5 bases and the J gene end by 0 bases; junction bases not matched to a gene: 4. This CDR3 is 14 amino acids long. CDR3 region: CASSPRDSSYEQYF. The CDR3 DNA is TGTGCCAGCAGCCCCCGGGACAGCTCCTACGAGCAGTACTTC.

The chain combines TRBV27 with TRBJ1-5, with D possibly matching TRBD1 (5 bases). This CDR3 is built from 17 residues. Per the germline V gene, CDR1 is MNHEY and CDR2 is SMNVEV (reference sequence). V was pared by 8 bases and J by 4 bases, with 24 bases between. The CDR3 DNA reads TGTGCCAGCCGCTACGGGGGGGTAAACACATCAAATCAGCCCCAGCATTTT. Protein product: CASRYGGVNTSNQPQHF.

The V gene is TRBV7-9, the J gene TRBJ1-1; D remains unclear. The CDR3 totals 15 residues. The germline CDR1 and CDR2 sequences are SEHNR and FQNEAQ (reference sequence). Deletions cut 3 bases from V and 1 base from J, with 12 bases between. CDR3 loop: CASSFRSGPNTEAFF. The CDR3 DNA follows: TGTGCCAGCAGCTTTCGAAGCGGGCCGAACACTGAAGCTTTCTTT.

This chain uses TRBV27 with TRBJ2-1; D is perhaps TRBD1 (7 bases). This CDR3 is 12 amino acids long. V dropped 5 bases and J dropped 10 bases, with 12 bases sitting between them. Per the germline V gene, CDR1 is MNHEY and CDR2 is SMNVEV (reference sequence). In DNA form, the CDR3 reads TGTGCCAGCAGTCGCAGGGGGGCAGAGCAGTTCTTC. Translating gives CASSRRGAEQFF.

The chain joins TRBV4-3 to TRBJ2-1; the D call may be TRBD1 or TRBD2 (6 bases each). V gave up 4 bases and J gave up 5 bases, with 15 bases separating them. Germline lookup yields CDR1 LGHNA and CDR2 YSLEER. This CDR3 comprises 15 residues. The chain's CDR3 is CASSRRLEGDNEQFF. In DNA, the CDR3 is TGCGCCAGCAGCCGAAGACTAGAGGGGGACAATGAGCAGTTCTTC.

This sequence joins TRBV7-9 and TRBJ2-2; D is undetermined. The CDR3 sequence is 16 residues long. CDR1 is SEHNR, CDR2 FQNEAQ, per germline (reference sequence). Trimming pared 2 bases from V and 5 bases from J, leaving 15 bases between. CDR3 amino acids: CASSLRVGLRTGELFF. Here the CDR3 DNA reads TGTGCCAGCAGCTTACGAGTGGGCTTGCGGACCGGGGAGCTGTTTTTT. Full variable domain (missing parts from reference TRBV7-9 and TRBJ2-2): DTGVSQNPRHKITKRGQNVTFRCDPISEHNRLYWYRQTLGQGPEFLTYFQNEAQLEKSRLLSDRFSAERPKGSFSTLEIQRTEQGDSAMYLCASSLRVGLRTGELFFGEGSRLTVL.

The chain recombines TRBV5-5 with TRBJ1-1; D gene uncertain. The CDR3 contains 12 residues. Germline V gene lookup returns CDR1 SGHKS and CDR2 YYEKEE (reference sequence). Deletions cut 2 bases from V and 8 bases from J, with 10 bases between. CDR3 region: CASSFVGQEAFF. DNA for the CDR3: TGTGCCAGCAGCTTCGTAGGGCAGGAAGCTTTCTTT.

A single count supports this clone. This chain joins TRBV4-1 and TRBJ2-2; TRBD2 might be the D (5 bases). There are 15 residues in the CDR3. Per the germline V gene, CDR1 is MGHRA and CDR2 is YSYEKL. V was cut by 2 bases and J by 0 bases, with 7 bases left in between. CDR3 residues: CASSQSSTNTGELFF. Here the CDR3 DNA reads TGCGCCAGCAGCCAATCTAGCACGAACACCGGGGAGCTGTTTTTT.

V is TRBV23-1 and J is TRBJ1-3, with a tentative D call TRBD1 (6 bases). TRBV23-1 is identified as an open reading frame with a role that is uncertain. V was trimmed by 4 bases and J by 6 bases, leaving 13 bases between them. The CDR3 length is 14 residues. CDR3 DNA: TGCGCCAGCAGTCCTGGACAGCCCATAAACACCATATATTTT. This encodes CASSPGQPINTIYF.